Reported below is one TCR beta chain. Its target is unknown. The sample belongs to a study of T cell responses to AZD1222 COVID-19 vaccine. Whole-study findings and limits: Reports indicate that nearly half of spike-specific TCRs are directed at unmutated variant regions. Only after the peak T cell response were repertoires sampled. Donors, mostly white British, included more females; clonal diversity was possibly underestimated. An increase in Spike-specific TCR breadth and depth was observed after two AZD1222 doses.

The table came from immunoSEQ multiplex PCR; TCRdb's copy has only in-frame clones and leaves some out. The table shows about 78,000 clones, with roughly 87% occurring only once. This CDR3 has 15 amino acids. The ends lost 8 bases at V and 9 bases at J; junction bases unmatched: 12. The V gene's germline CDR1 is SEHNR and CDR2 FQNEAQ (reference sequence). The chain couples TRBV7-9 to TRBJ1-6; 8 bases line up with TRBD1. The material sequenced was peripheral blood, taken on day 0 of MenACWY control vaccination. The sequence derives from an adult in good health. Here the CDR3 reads CASGAGTGLTSPLHF. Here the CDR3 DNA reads TGTGCCAGCGGAGCGGGGACAGGTCTTACTTCACCCCTCCACTTT.